The present T cell receptor (beta chain) was sequenced within a study of blood T cell repertoires in COVID-19 (dated by TCRdb to 2018 to 2021). As for the study more broadly: The collaborator samples originated in the United States, Italy and Spain and spanned the acute and convalescent phases of COVID-19. The material from the prospective study consisted of cDNA or gDNA derived from T cells, B-cell-depleted T cells, or PBMCs. The sample metadata nearly always contained a de-identified subject ID, COVID-19 status, age in years and sex. HLA class I and class II types, where available, came from metadata supplied by the sample provider rather than from assay-based typing. Deeply sampled blood TCRbeta repertoires from subjects exposed to, actively infected with, or recovered from COVID-19 were included in the dataset. Samples were obtained from the ongoing ImmuneRACE study (first 160 participants) and from 950 to 1,500 subjects provided by 6 global collaborators. A freely available public database, intended as a resource for researchers studying the immune response to SARS-CoV-2, is where the repertoires were released. The research as a whole found: How much clinical and demographic metadata was included differed by source and by participant, and the metadata was provided uncurated.

Participants in the prospective study were aged about 18 to 89 years, lived in some 24 United States geographic areas, and enrolled through a virtual design. To assign participants to cohorts, the prospective study relied on clinical history that participants themselves reported in a screening survey and a study questionnaire. Exposed participants were defined as having been in contact with someone with a PCR-confirmed or clinician-diagnosed COVID-19 case within 2 weeks of study entry. In the prospective study, mobile phlebotomists collected whole blood, serum and a nasopharyngeal or oropharyngeal swab from each participant. Participants in the prospective study had the option to provide additional blood draws and questionnaires over a roughly two-month period. Prospective study blood samples were shipped either frozen or at room temperature before DNA extraction. CDR1 and CDR2 are read off the germline V gene (reference sequence) as SEHNR and FQNEAQ. CDR3 length: 18 amino acids, cysteine to phenylalanine. Here the CDR3 DNA is all that survives: 54 bases in frame from base 1. V loses 2 bases at its end and J loses 7 bases; junction bases beyond the gene matches: 11.

As regards this clone: It has no known antigen specificity. No per-base quality is available; no much larger clone lies one base away.

TCRbeta CDR3 regions were amplified from genomic DNA using the immunoSEQ Assay, a bias-controlled multiplex PCR. In the authors' own workflow: The number of nucleated cells in each sample was estimated from the amplification of reference gene primers within the assay. Sequence reads were collapsed and filtered to measure the absolute abundance of every unique TCRbeta CDR3 rearrangement. Productive Simpson clonality was computed per sample as the square root of Simpson's diversity index over productive rearrangements. Held by TCRdb, this immuneACCESS table contains in-frame sequences only and omits some clones. Under half of the omission traces to an unresolved V gene where checked; the cause of the rest is unknown. The V and J calls and clone size are taken from that table; D and trimming were inferred from the DNA. This sample comprises 200,000 or so clones, 83% of them detected only once. The ten largest clones add up to approximately 4.8% of the sample.

The TCR comes from a woman aged 45-65 years who had been exposed to COVID-19. The rearrangement joined TRBV7-9 to TRBJ1-4; 12 bases in the middle match TRBD1. Sequenced sample: PBMCs or T cells enriched from blood (not recorded which). The nucleotides read TGTGCCAGCAGCTTACCGACCCCAGGGACAGGGGGCGGTGAAAAACTGTTTTTT. Translated, it reads CASSLPTPGTGGGEKLFF.